A single sample is the source of the 5 T cell receptor beta chains below, sequenced in a study of control samples from healthy donors and cancer patients. Produced via immunoSEQ multiplex PCR; TCRdb's table is partial and in-frame only. The sample holds roughly 180,000 clones, around 90% seen once. Specimen: blood. Source of these receptors: a woman between 35 and 50 years old in good health.

The V call is TRBV12-3 or TRBV12-4, the J call TRBJ1-2; D is uncertain. V lost 10 bases, J lost 3 bases, and 12 bases lay in between. This CDR3 region has 12 residues. The CDR3: CATLGDDYGYTF. In nucleotides, the CDR3 is TGTGCCACCCTCGGGGATGACTATGGCTACACCTTC.

Points on this clone: Other DNA sequences in this sample translate to the same CDR3. The V and J genes are TRBV5-1 and TRBJ1-2; D remains unclear. Germline-derived CDR1 and CDR2 are SGHRS and YFSETQ. V lost 2 bases, J lost 2 bases, and 10 bases lay in between. This CDR3 region has 14 residues. CDR3 DNA: TGCGCCAGCAGCTTAGGTGGGGAGAACTATGGCTACACCTTC. Translation: CASSLGGENYGYTF.

On this clone: This same CDR3 is encoded by further DNA sequences in the sample. The V call is TRBV28, the J call TRBJ2-7; 8 nucleotides match TRBD2. The CDR3 loop spans 14 amino acids. Germline loops: CDR1 MDHEN, CDR2 SYDVKM. The ends lost 7 bases at V and 6 bases at J; junction bases unmatched: 11. The CDR3 region has the DNA TGTGCCAGCACGGAACGGGGGGGCAGGGCCGAGCAGTACTTC. Amino acid sequence: CASTERGGRAEQYF.

This sequence joins TRBV29-1 and TRBJ2-7; possibly TRBD2 for D (6 bases). Per the germline V gene, CDR1 is SQVTM and CDR2 is ANQGSEA. V was trimmed by 6 bases and J by 3 bases, leaving 12 bases between them. This CDR3 region has 12 residues. CDR3 in amino acids: CSVRVGGYEQYF. For the CDR3, the DNA is TGCAGCGTCCGAGTGGGGGGCTACGAGCAGTACTTC.

In the case of this clone: At the DNA level, this CDR3 is encoded by other sequences in the same sample as well. The chain joins TRBV3-1 (or the pseudogene TRBV3-2) to TRBJ2-1, with no clear D. This CDR3 has 12 amino acids. Trimming removed 1 base from V and 6 bases from J, with 4 bases in between. The germline V gene has CDR1 LGHDT and CDR2 YNNKEL (reference sequence). CDR3 in DNA: TGTGCCAGCAGCCAAGCTCCCAATGAGCAGTTCTTC. Protein sequence: CASSQAPNEQFF.